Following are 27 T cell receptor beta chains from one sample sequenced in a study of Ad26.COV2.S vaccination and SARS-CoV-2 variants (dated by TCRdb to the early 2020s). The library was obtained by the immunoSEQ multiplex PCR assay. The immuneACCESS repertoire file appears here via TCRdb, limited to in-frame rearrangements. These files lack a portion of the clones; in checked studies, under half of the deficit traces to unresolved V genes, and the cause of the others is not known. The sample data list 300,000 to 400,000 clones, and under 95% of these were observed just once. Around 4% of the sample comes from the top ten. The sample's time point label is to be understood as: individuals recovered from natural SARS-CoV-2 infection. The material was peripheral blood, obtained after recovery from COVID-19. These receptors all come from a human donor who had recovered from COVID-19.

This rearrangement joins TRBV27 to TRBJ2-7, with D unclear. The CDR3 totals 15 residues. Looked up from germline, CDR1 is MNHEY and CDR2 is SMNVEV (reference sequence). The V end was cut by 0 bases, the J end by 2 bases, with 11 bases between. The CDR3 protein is CASSLSGERPYEQYF. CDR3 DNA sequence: TGTGCCAGCAGTTTATCAGGAGAGCGCCCCTACGAGCAGTACTTC.

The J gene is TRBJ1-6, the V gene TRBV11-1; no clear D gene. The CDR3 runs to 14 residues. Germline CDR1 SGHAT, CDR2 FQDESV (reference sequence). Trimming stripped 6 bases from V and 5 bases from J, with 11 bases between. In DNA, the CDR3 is TGTGCCAGCAGTGAGTGGGGTAATAATTCACCCCTCCACTTT. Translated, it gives CASSEWGNNSPLHF.

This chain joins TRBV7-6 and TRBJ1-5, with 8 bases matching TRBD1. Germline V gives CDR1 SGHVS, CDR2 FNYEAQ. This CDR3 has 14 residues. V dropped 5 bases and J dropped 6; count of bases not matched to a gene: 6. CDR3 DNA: TGTGCCAGCAGCCCAACAGGGGGGGCTCAGCCCCAGCATTTT. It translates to CASSPTGGAQPQHF.

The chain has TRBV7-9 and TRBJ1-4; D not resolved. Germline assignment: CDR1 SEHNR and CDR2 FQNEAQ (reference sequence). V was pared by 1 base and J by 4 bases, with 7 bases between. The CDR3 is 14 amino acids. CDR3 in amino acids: CASSLGAVNEKLFF. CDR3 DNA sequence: TGTGCCAGCAGCTTAGGGGCTGTTAATGAAAAACTGTTTTTT.

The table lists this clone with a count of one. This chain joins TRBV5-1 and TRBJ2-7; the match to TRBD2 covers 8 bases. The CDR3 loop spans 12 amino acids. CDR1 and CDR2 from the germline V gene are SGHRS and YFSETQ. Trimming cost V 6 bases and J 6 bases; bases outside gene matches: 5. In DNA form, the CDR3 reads TGCGCCAGCACCGGGGGGGTCGGCGAGCAGTACTTC. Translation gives CASTGGVGEQYF.

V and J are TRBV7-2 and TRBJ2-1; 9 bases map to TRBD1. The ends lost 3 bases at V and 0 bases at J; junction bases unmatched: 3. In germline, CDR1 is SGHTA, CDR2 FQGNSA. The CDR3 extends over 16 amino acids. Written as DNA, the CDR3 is TGTGCCAGCAGCTTCCCGACAGGGGGCTCCTACAATGAGCAGTTCTTC. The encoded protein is CASSFPTGGSYNEQFF. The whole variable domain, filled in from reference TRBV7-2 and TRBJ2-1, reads GAGVSQSPSNKVTEKGKDVELRCDPISGHTALYWYRQSLGQGLEFLIYFQGNSAPDKSGLPSDRFSAERTGGSVSTLTIQRTQQEDSAVYLCASSFPTGGSYNEQFFGPGTRLTVL.

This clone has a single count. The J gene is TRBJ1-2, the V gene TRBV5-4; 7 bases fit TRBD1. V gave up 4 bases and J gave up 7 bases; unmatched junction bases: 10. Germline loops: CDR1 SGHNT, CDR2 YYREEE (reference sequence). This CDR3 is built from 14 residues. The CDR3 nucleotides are TGTGCCAGCAGCAACGGACAGGCCCGTGCTGGCTACACCTTC. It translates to CASSNGQARAGYTF.

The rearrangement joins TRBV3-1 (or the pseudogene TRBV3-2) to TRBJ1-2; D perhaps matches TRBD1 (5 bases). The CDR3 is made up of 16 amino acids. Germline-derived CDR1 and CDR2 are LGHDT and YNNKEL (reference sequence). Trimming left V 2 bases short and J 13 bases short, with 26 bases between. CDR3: CASSQNRQLQAPHLTF. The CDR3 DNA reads TGTGCCAGCAGCCAAAACAGACAGCTCCAGGCCCCACATCTCACCTTC.

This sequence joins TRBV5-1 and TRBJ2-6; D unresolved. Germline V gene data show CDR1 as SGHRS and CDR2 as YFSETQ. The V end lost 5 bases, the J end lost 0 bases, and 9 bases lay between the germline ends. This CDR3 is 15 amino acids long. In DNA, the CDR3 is TGCGCCAGCAGTCACGGCACCTCTGGGGCCAACGTCCTGACTTTC. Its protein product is CASSHGTSGANVLTF.

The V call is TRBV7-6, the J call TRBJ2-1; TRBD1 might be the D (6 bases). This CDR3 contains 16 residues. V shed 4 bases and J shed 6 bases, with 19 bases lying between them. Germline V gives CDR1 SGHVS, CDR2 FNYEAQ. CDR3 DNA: TGTGCCAGCAGCTCCAACAACCGGGACACCACCAATGAGCAGTTCTTC. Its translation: CASSSNNRDTTNEQFF.

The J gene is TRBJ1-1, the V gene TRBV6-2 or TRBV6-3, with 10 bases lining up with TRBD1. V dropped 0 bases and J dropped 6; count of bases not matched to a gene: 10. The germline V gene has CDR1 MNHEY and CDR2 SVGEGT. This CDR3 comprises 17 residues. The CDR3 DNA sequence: TGTGCCAGCAGTTACTCGCTGGGACAGGGGAGGCCTCCTGAAGCTTTCTTT. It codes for CASSYSLGQGRPPEAFF.

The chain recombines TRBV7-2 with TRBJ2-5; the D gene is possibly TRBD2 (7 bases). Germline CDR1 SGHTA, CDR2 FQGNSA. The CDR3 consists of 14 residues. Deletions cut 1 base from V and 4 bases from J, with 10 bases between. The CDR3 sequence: CASSLGGGRETQYF. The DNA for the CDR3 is TGTGCCAGCAGCTTAGGGGGGGGGCGAGAGACCCAGTACTTC. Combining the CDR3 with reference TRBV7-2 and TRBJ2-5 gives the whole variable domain GAGVSQSPSNKVTEKGKDVELRCDPISGHTALYWYRQSLGQGLEFLIYFQGNSAPDKSGLPSDRFSAERTGGSVSTLTIQRTQQEDSAVYLCASSLGGGRETQYFGPGTRLLVL.

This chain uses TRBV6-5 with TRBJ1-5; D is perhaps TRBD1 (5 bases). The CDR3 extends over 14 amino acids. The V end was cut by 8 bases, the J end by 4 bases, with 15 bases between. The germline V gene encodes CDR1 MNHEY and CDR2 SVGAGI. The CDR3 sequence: CASGLGVWNQPQHF. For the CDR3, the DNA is TGTGCCAGCGGCCTGGGGGTCTGGAATCAGCCCCAGCATTTT.

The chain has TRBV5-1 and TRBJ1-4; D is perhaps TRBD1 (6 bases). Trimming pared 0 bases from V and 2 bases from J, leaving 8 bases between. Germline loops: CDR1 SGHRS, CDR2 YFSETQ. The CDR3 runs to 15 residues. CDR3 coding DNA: TGCGCCAGCAGCTTGGCCGACAGGACTAATGAAAAACTGTTTTTT. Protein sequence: CASSLADRTNEKLFF.

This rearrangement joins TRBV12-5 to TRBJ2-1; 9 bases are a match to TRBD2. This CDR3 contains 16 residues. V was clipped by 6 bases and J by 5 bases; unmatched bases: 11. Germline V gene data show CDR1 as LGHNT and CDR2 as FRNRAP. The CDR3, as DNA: TGTGCTAGTGGACCTAGAAGCGGGGGGTCCGACAATGAGCAGTTCTTC. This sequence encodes CASGPRSGGSDNEQFF.

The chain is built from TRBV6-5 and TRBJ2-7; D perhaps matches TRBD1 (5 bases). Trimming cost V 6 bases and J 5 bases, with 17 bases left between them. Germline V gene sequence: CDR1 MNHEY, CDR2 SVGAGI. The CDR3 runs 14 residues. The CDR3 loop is CASSRVGDVHEQYF. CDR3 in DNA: TGTGCCAGCAGCCGCGTAGGGGATGTTCACGAGCAGTACTTC.

The chain's CDR3 is CASSYVRNYPEAFF. The CDR3 bases are TGTGCCAGCAGTTACGTACGAAATTATCCTGAAGCTTTCTTT. The chain uses TRBV6-5 and TRBJ1-1; unclear D gene. Trimming stripped 2 bases from V and 6 bases from J, with 13 bases between. CDR1 and CDR2 (germline): MNHEY, SVGAGI. The CDR3 spans 14 residues.

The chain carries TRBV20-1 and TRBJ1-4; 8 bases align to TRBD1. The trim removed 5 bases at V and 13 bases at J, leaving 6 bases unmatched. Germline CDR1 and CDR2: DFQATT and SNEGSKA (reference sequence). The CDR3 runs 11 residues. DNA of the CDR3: TGCAGTGCTGGGATTGGACAGGGACTGTTTTTT. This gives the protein CSAGIGQGLFF.

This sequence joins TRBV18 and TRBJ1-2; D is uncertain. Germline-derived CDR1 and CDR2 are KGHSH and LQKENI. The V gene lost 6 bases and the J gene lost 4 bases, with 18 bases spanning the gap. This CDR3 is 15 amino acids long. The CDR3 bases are TGTGCCAGCTCGTTATCATCCGCCGAATCCTATGGCTACACCTTC. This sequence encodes CASSLSSAESYGYTF.

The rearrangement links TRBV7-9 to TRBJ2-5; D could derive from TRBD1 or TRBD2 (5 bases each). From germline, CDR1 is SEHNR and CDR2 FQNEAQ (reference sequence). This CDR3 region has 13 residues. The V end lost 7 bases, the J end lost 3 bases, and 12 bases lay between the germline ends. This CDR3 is CASKGPREETQYF. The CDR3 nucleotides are TGTGCCAGCAAGGGACCAAGAGAAGAGACCCAGTACTTC.

This CDR3 reads CASSKEGRGEQYF. As DNA, the CDR3 is TGTGCCAGCAGCAAAGAGGGCAGGGGCGAGCAGTACTTC. The V and J genes are TRBV21-1 and TRBJ2-7; TRBD1 was called by the table and not checked on the DNA. TRBV21-1 is noted as a pseudogene. The CDR3 extends over 13 amino acids.

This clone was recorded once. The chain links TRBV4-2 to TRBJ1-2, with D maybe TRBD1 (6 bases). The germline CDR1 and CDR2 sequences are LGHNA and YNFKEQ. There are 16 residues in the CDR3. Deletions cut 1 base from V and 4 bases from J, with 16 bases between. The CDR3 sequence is CASSQGGGGRSYGYTF. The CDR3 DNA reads TGTGCCAGCAGCCAAGGAGGGGGAGGTAGAAGCTATGGCTACACCTTC.

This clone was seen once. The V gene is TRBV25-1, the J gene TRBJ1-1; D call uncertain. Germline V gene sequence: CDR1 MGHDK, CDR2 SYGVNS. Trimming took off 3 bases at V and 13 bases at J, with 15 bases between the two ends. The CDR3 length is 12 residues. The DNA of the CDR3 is TGTGCCAGCAGTGAGGGTTTAGGGAAAGGTTTCTTT. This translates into CASSEGLGKGFF.

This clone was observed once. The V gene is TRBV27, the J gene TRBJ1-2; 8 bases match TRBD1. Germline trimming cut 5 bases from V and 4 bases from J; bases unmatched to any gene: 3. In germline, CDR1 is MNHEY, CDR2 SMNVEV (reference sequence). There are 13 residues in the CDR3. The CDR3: CASSNDRGYGYTF. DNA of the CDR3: TGTGCCAGCAGTAATGACAGGGGCTATGGCTACACCTTC.

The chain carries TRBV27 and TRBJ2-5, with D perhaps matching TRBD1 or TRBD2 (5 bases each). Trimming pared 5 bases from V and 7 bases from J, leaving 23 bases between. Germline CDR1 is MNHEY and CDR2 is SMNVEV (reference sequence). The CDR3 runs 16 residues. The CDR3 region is CASSPSTGWGPATQYF. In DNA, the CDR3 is TGTGCCAGCAGTCCGTCTACAGGATGGGGACCTGCGACCCAGTACTTC.

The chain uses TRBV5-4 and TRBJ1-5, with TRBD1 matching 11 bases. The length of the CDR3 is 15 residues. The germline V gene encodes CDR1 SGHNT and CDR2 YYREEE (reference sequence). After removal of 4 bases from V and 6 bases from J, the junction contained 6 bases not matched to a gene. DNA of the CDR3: TGTGCCAGCAGCAAGGACAGGGGGCTTGGTCAGCCCCAGCATTTT. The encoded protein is CASSKDRGLGQPQHF.

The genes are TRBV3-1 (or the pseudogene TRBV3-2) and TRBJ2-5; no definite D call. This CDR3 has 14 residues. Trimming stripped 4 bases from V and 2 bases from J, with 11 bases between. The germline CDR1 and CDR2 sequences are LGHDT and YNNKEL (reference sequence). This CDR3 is CASSPTGRQETQYF. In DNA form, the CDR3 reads TGTGCCAGCAGCCCGACTGGAAGGCAAGAGACCCAGTACTTC.